A selection of T cell receptor beta chains follows, all from one sample in a study of beta chain bispecific antibodies for T cell cancers. No antigen has been identified for these receptors. TCRdb re-derived calls from the 5' RACE reads in MiXCR, one entry per CDR3 protein. Altogether about 18,000 distinct CDR3 sequences are present, approximately 2% being singletons, with the ten largest covering 6.9%. The sequenced material came from healthy donor T cells cultured with leukemia cells. These receptors were taken from a human donor in good health. Some clones in this sample may be carry-over from other donors' samples. Each CDR3 is given with its conserved first and last residue. A D gene is named only where the DNA matches it firmly. Clone size is stated in some rows and not others, as once, few, many or a class when expanded.

D	J	size	V	DNA	CDR3
-	TRBJ2-5	many	TRBV10-3	TGTGCCATCAGTGATGAGGGGCCGTACCAAGAGACCCAGTACTTC	CAISDEGPYQETQYF
TRBD1	TRBJ2-7	many	TRBV7-6	TGTGCCAGCAGCCCCGGGACAGGGGACTACGAGCAGTACTTC	CASSPGTGDYEQYF
-	TRBJ2-1	many	TRBV24-1	TGTGCCACCAGTGTGGGGTACAATGAGCAGTTCTTC	CATSVGYNEQFF
-	TRBJ2-1	many	TRBV3-1	TGTGCCAGCAGCCACGGTTTTTGGAATGAGCAGTTCTTC	CASSHGFWNEQFF
TRBD1	TRBJ1-4	many	TRBV28	TGTGCCAGCAGTCCCGGGACAGCTAATGAAAAACTGTTTTTT	CASSPGTANEKLFF
-	TRBJ2-7	many	TRBV27	TGTGCCAGCAGTTTATCCGGTTCCTCCTACGAGCAGTACTTC	CASSLSGSSYEQYF
TRBD2	TRBJ2-3	many	TRBV6-6	TGTGCCAGCAGTCCGGGGACTAGCGGGGTCACAGATACGCAGTATTTT	CASSPGTSGVTDTQYF
-	TRBJ2-7	medium-sized	TRBV27	TGTGCCAGCAGTTCGCTGTCTAACTACGAGCAGTACTTC	CASSSLSNYEQYF
-	TRBJ1-2	many	TRBV2	TGTGCCAGCAGTGAATCAGGGAGGATCGATGGCTACACCTTC	CASSESGRIDGYTF
-	TRBJ2-5	many	TRBV27	TGTGCCAGCGGATGGGTTGAGGAGACCCAGTACTTC	CASGWVEETQYF
TRBD1	TRBJ2-7	medium-sized	TRBV5-1	TGCGCCAGCAGCCAGGAAACAGGGGACAGTGCCTACGAGCAGTACTTC	CASSQETGDSAYEQYF
TRBD1	TRBJ1-3	many	TRBV6-5	TGTGCCAGCACCAAGGGACAGGGGAAGAGGGGTGCTGGAAACACCATATATTTT	CASTKGQGKRGAGNTIYF
-	TRBJ1-4	many	TRBV5-1	TGCGCCAGCAGCTGGACAACAACTAATGAAAAACTGTTTTTT	CASSWTTTNEKLFF
-	TRBJ2-7	many	TRBV28	TGTGCCAGCAGTTTAACGGTAGGCTACGAGCAGTACTTC	CASSLTVGYEQYF
-	TRBJ1-1	many	TRBV20-1	TGCAGTGCTCCCGGCCGAGGGCCGTTGAACACTGAAGCTTTCTTT	CSAPGRGPLNTEAFF
TRBD2	TRBJ2-2	many	TRBV19	TGTGCCAGTAGTATTAGCGGGGGCCCAGAAGCGGAGCTGTTTTTT	CASSISGGPEAELFF
-	TRBJ2-1	many	TRBV19	TGTGCCAGTAGACAGGCGAATGAGCAGTTCTTC	CASRQANEQFF
TRBD1	TRBJ2-2	-	TRBV9	TGTGCCAGCAGCATTGCCGGGACAGACAGGACCGGGGAGCTGTTTTTT	CASSIAGTDRTGELFF
TRBD2	TRBJ2-1	many	TRBV7-2	TGTGCCAGCAGCTCCCAGCGGGACCCTTACAATGAGCAGTTCTTC	CASSSQRDPYNEQFF
-	TRBJ1-1	many	TRBV5-1	TGCGCCAGCAGCTTGGGGGCCAACATGAACACTGAAGCTTTCTTT	CASSLGANMNTEAFF
-	TRBJ2-7	many	TRBV6-1	TGTGCCAGCAGTGAACAACAGGAGTACTACGAGCAGTACTTC	CASSEQQEYYEQYF
-	TRBJ2-7	many	TRBV5-1	TGCGCCAGCAGCTTGGCGGGGGACGCTTCCTACGAGCAGTACTTC	CASSLAGDASYEQYF
-	TRBJ2-5	many	TRBV20-1	TGCAGTGCTGGGGGGGCCATACAAGAGACCCAGTACTTC	CSAGGAIQETQYF
-	TRBJ1-4	many	TRBV11-2	TGTGCCAGCAGCTTACAAGGGAATGAAAAACTGTTTTTT	CASSLQGNEKLFF
TRBD1	TRBJ2-4	many	TRBV28	TGTGCCAGCAGTTACCCGGACAGGGGGGACATTCAGTACTTC	CASSYPDRGDIQYF
TRBD1	TRBJ2-7	many	TRBV5-1	TGCGCCAGCAGCCTCGGGACAGCTCCCTACGAGCAGTACTTC	CASSLGTAPYEQYF
TRBD2	TRBJ2-3	many	TRBV20-1	TGCAGTGCTACCGACGGGGGGTCGGCTTCTAGCACAGATACGCAGTATTTT	CSATDGGSASSTDTQYF
TRBD1	TRBJ2-5	many	TRBV20-1	TGCAGTGCTAGTGGCGGGACAGGGGTCCAGTACCAAGAGACCCAGTACTTC	CSASGGTGVQYQETQYF
-	TRBJ1-1	many	TRBV6-5	TGTGCCAGCAGTAATAATTGGGGGGGGGAGACTGAAGCTTTCTTT	CASSNNWGGETEAFF
TRBD1	TRBJ2-1	many	TRBV6-2/TRBV6-3	TGTGCCAGCAGTAGCCCGGGACAGGGGGCGGTCGATGAGCAGTTCTTC	CASSSPGQGAVDEQFF
-	TRBJ2-7	many	TRBV29-1	TGCAGCTTTTCCTCCCAGATTGAAGAGCAGTACTTC	CSFSSQIEEQYF
TRBD2	TRBJ2-1	medium-sized	TRBV25-1	TGTGCCAGCAGTGAAGATCCTAGCGGAACCAATGAGCAGTTCTTC	CASSEDPSGTNEQFF
-	TRBJ1-1	many	TRBV6-5	TGTGCCAGCAGTTACCGGGGAGAGGAAACTGAAGCTTTCTTT	CASSYRGEETEAFF
TRBD2	TRBJ2-3	many	TRBV28	TGTGCCAGCAGCATCTCTAGCGGGGGCCAACCAAATACGCAGTATTTT	CASSISSGGQPNTQYF
TRBD1	TRBJ2-7	many	TRBV6-2/TRBV6-3	TGTGCCAGCATTCTATCTCGGGACAGCCTATCCTACGAGCAGTACTTC	CASILSRDSLSYEQYF
TRBD1	TRBJ2-7	medium-sized	TRBV10-3	TGTGCCATCAGTGAGTCGGGGACAGGGGGCTACGAGCAGTACTTC	CAISESGTGGYEQYF
TRBD1	TRBJ2-3	many	TRBV7-9	TGTGCCAGCAGCTTAGCCCAGGGGGCGGAAGATACGCAGTATTTT	CASSLAQGAEDTQYF
TRBD2	TRBJ2-1	many	TRBV10-2	TGCGCCAGCAGGACTAGCGGGGGGGAACTTGCGGAGCAGTTCTTC	CASRTSGGELAEQFF
TRBD1	TRBJ1-4	many	TRBV6-1	TGTGCCAGCACCCAACAGGGGGGGGCCGAAAAACTGTTTTTT	CASTQQGGAEKLFF
-	TRBJ1-1	many	TRBV20-1	TGCAGTGCTAGAGAGTATGACGTGAACACTGAAGCTTTCTTT	CSAREYDVNTEAFF
-	TRBJ2-7	many	TRBV10-3	TGTGCCATCAGTGAACGGCAGACCTACGAGCAGTACTTC	CAISERQTYEQYF
-	TRBJ1-1	many	TRBV29-1	TGCAGCCTAAAGACAGGTCACACTGAAGCTTTCTTT	CSLKTGHTEAFF
-	TRBJ1-2	many	TRBV16	TGTGCCAGCAGCCAATCACAGGGCGGTGGCTACACCTTC	CASSQSQGGGYTF
-	TRBJ2-5	medium-sized	TRBV6-1	TGTGCCAGCAGTGAACAGAATGCAGAGACCCAGTACTTC	CASSEQNAETQYF
-	TRBJ1-3	many	TRBV18	TGTGCCAGCTCACCACCGATAACAGCGAACCGGGACACCATATATTTT	CASSPPITANRDTIYF
-	TRBJ2-6	-	TRBV19	TGTGCCAGTAGTATGGGGGCCTCTGGGGCCAACGTCCTGACTTTC	CASSMGASGANVLTF
-	TRBJ1-5	many	TRBV28	TGTGCCAGCAGTTTAGACGGACAGACCAATCAGCCCCAGCATTTT	CASSLDGQTNQPQHF
-	TRBJ2-3	many	TRBV4-2	TGTGCCAGCAGCCAAGAACTTCCAGATACGCAGTATTTT	CASSQELPDTQYF